This T cell receptor beta chain came from a study of CD8 T cells in Susac syndrome. Sequencing targeted TCR beta in T cells from blood (CD8+ and CD4+). TEMRA cells were FACS-enriched, and CD8+ and CD4+ T cells were isolated negatively. After extraction with the RNeasy kit, about 0.45 to 1 ug of the RNA was reverse transcribed using random hexamers. The immunoSEQ assay covered 54 Vbeta and 13 Jbeta segments for CDR3. One entry per CDR3 protein, called by TCRdb with MiXCR from the immunoSEQ multiplex PCR reads. This sample carries 85,000 to 90,000 distinct CDR3 sequences, roughly 91% of them seen once, and the ten largest clones take around 0.34%. The origin of this receptor is a human donor in good health. What was sequenced was CD8+ T cells from PBMCs.

CDR3 nucleotides: TGTGCCAGCAGCTTAGAAGCGGGGGACACAGATACGCAGTATTTT. This encodes CASSLEAGDTDTQYF. The chain couples TRBV7-6 to TRBJ2-3; 8 bases are a match to TRBD2. This CDR3 is built from 15 residues. V lost 1 base and J lost 2; bases outside the gene matches: 2. In germline, CDR1 is SGHVS, CDR2 FNYEAQ.